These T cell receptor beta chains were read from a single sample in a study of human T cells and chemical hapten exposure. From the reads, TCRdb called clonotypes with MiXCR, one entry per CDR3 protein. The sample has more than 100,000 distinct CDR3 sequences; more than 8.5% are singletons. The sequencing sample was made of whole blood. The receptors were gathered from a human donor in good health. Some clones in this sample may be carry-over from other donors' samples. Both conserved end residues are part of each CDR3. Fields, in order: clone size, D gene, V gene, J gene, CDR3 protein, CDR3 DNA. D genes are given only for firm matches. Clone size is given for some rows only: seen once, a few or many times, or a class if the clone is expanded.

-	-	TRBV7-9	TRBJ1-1	CASSGAGSGNTEAFF	TGTGCCAGCAGCGGAGCTGGCAGCGGGAACACTGAAGCTTTCTTT
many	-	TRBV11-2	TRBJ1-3	CASSLRQADTGNTIYF	TGTGCCAGCAGCCTTAGACAGGCTGATACTGGAAACACCATATATTTT
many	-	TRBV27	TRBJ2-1	CASSLGDSYNEQFF	TGTGCCAGCAGTTTGGGGGACTCCTACAATGAGCAGTTCTTC
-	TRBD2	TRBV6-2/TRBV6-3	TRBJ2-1	CASLTSGGPSSYNEQFF	TGTGCCAGCCTAACTAGCGGGGGGCCCAGTTCCTACAATGAGCAGTTCTTC
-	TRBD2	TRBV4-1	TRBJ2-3	CASSHLPGLAADTQYF	TGCGCCAGCAGCCACCTCCCGGGACTAGCGGCAGATACGCAGTATTTT
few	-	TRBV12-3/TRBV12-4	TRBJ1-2	CASRNPRTVYGYTF	TGTGCCAGCAGAAATCCCCGGACAGTGTATGGCTACACCTTC
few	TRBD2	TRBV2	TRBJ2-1	CACSGTSGGGEQFF	TGTGCCTGCTCCGGGACTAGCGGGGGTGGTGAGCAGTTCTTC
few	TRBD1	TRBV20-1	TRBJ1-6	CSARDTTGGYSPLHF	TGCAGTGCTAGAGATACGACAGGGGGCTATTCACCCCTCCACTTT
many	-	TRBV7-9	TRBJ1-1	CASSLAGVLNTEAFF	TGTGCCAGCAGCTTGGCAGGGGTTTTGAACACTGAAGCTTTCTTT
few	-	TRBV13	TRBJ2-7	CASSLLRDGGGGEQYF	TGTGCCAGCAGCTTGCTTCGGGACGGCGGAGGGGGCGAGCAGTACTTC
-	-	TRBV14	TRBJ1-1	CASSQSRGTEAFF	TGTGCCAGCAGCCAATCGAGAGGTACTGAAGCTTTCTTT
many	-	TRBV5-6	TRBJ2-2	CASSLVRITGELFF	TGTGCCAGCAGCTTGGTTCGGATCACCGGGGAGCTGTTTTTT
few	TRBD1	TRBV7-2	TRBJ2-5	CASSLRPGGGRETQYF	TGTGCCAGCAGCTTACGTCCAGGGGGCGGTAGGGAGACCCAGTACTTC
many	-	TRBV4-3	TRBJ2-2	CASSQDALGTGELFF	TGCGCCAGCAGCCAAGACGCGTTGGGGACCGGGGAGCTGTTTTTT
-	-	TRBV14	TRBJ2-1	CASKKTALSDEQFF	TGTGCCAGCAAGAAAACAGCCCTAAGCGATGAGCAGTTCTTC
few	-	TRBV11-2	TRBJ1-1	CASSLGKTVNTEAFF	TGTGCCAGCAGCTTAGGAAAGACAGTGAACACTGAAGCTTTCTTT
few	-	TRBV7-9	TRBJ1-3	CASSLIAGVNTIYF	TGTGCCAGCAGCTTAATTGCCGGGGTCAACACCATATATTTT
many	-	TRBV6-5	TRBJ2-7	CASSSVTSYEQYF	TGTGCCAGCAGTTCGGTTACTAGCTACGAGCAGTACTTC
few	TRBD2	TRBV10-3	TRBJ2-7	CAISESWTSGSSYEQYF	TGTGCCATCAGTGAGTCCTGGACTAGCGGGAGTAGTTACGAGCAGTACTTC
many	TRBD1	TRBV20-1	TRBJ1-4	CSANPGQLATNEKLFF	TGCAGTGCTAACCCGGGACAGCTTGCAACTAATGAAAAACTGTTTTTT
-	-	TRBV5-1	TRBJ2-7	CASSLAKTLRHEQYF	TGCGCCAGCAGCTTGGCGAAGACTCTTCGACACGAGCAGTACTTC
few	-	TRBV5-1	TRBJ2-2	CATSPDGTGSTTGELFF	TGCGCCACCTCCCCGGACGGAACAGGGAGTACCACCGGGGAGCTGTTTTTT
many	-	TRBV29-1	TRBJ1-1	CSVQGGMNTEAFF	TGCAGCGTTCAAGGGGGGATGAACACTGAAGCTTTCTTT
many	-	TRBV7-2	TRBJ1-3	CASSLASSGNTIYF	TGTGCCAGCAGCTTAGCTTCCTCTGGAAACACCATATATTTT